These 24 T cell receptor beta chains came from one sample sequenced in a study of response to subunit inactivated influenza vaccine listed by TCRdb under 2018. Libraries were made using RT-PCR. Sequencer: Illumina HiSeq 2500. TCRdb trimmed the raw reads at Q25, called clones with MiXCR and kept productive beta chains. Entries are consolidated by CDR3 protein sequence, retaining the most common genes and DNA. Present in this sample are fewer than 550,000 distinct CDR3 sequences, about 25% of which were seen just once. The ten largest clones take up 1.9% of the sample. The sequencing used CD4+ T cells sorted from PBMCs, collected around 5 days after vaccination. The receptor source for this set is a man aged 50-60 years who received an inactivated influenza vaccine. Donor details come from another sample of the same person, matched by shared clones.

The gene calls are TRBV20-1 and TRBJ1-1; maybe TRBD1 (5 bases). The V end was cut by 6 bases, the J end by 5 bases, with 13 bases between. The CDR3 spans 12 residues. Germline V lookup: CDR1 DFQATT, CDR2 SNEGSKA (reference sequence). CDR3 sequence (DNA): TGCAGTGCGGGGGGAGGGTGGACTGAAGCTTTCTTT. Translating gives CSAGGGWTEAFF.

The CDR3 here is CASSIGSGQNGYTF. The DNA of the CDR3 is TGTGCCAGTAGTATAGGCTCGGGACAAAATGGCTACACCTTC. The chain carries TRBV19 and TRBJ1-2; weak D call: TRBD1 (6 bases). Germline CDR1 LNHDA, CDR2 SQIVND (reference sequence). The CDR3 has 14 residues. V was shortened by 1 base and J by 6 bases, with 12 bases between the two germline ends.

The rearrangement uses TRBV4-2 and TRBJ1-5, with D possibly matching TRBD1 (5 bases). Trimming stripped 0 bases from V and 3 bases from J, with 12 bases between. Germline loops: CDR1 LGHNA, CDR2 YNFKEQ. This CDR3 contains 16 residues. Here the CDR3 reads CASSQDWNGHNQPQHF. DNA for the CDR3: TGTGCCAGCAGCCAAGATTGGAACGGACACAATCAGCCCCAGCATTTT.

V and J are TRBV6-2 or TRBV6-3 and TRBJ1-2; a weak D match, TRBD1 (5 bases). The CDR3 spans 15 residues. Trimming took 5 bases from V and 8 from J, leaving 21 bases between them. Germline V gene lookup returns CDR1 MNHEY and CDR2 SVGEGT. The CDR3, as DNA: TGTGCCAGCAGTAAACCGGGACTCCAGCTGGGCGGCTACACCTTC. This codes for CASSKPGLQLGGYTF.

The chain couples TRBV29-1 to TRBJ2-7; possibly TRBD1 for D (6 bases). Germline values: CDR1 SQVTM, CDR2 ANQGSEA. CDR3 length: 11 amino acids. The chain's CDR3 is CIVSGDHEQYF. CDR3 DNA sequence: TGCATCGTCTCAGGGGATCACGAGCAGTACTTC.

V and J are TRBV12-3 or TRBV12-4 and TRBJ2-2, with 7 bases fitting TRBD1. This CDR3 spans 14 amino acids. Trimming at V came to 6 bases and at J to 3 bases, leaving 4 bases not matched to a gene. The CDR3 region has the DNA TGTGCCAGCAGCAAGGGGGCATACACCGGGGAGCTGTTTTTT. It translates to CASSKGAYTGELFF.

The chain links TRBV5-1 to TRBJ2-1; 9 bases align to TRBD2. Trimming took 2 bases from V and 0 from J; bases not matched to a gene: 6. The CDR3 loop spans 17 amino acids. CDR1 and CDR2 from the germline V gene are SGHRS and YFSETQ. In DNA, the CDR3 is TGCGCCAGCAGCTTCAGACTAGCGGAGAGCTCCTACAATGAGCAGTTCTTC. Translating gives CASSFRLAESSYNEQFF.

The chain uses TRBV6-1 and TRBJ2-7; TRBD2 agrees at 10 bases. V shed 5 bases and J 5 bases; nucleotides not matched to a gene: 6. Germline V gives CDR1 MNHNS, CDR2 SASEGT. The CDR3 spans 14 residues. DNA for the CDR3: TGTGCCAGCAGTAAGCGGGAGGGCTTTGACGAGCAGTACTTC. Amino acids: CASSKREGFDEQYF.

J is TRBJ2-1 and V is TRBV15; the D is unclear. The CDR3 totals 16 residues. V gave up 0 bases and J gave up 6 bases, with 15 bases separating them. CDR1 is LNHNV, CDR2 YYDKDF, per germline (reference sequence). This chain's CDR3 is CATSRDPGSFGNEQFF. CDR3 bases: TGTGCCACCAGCAGAGATCCAGGTAGTTTTGGCAATGAGCAGTTCTTC.

This clonotype was seen a few times. The chain couples TRBV6-6 to TRBJ2-7; no definite D call. Trimming stripped 8 bases from V and 4 bases from J, with 12 bases between. Germline V lookup: CDR1 MNHNY, CDR2 SVGAGI (reference sequence). The CDR3 spans 12 residues. The CDR3 reads CASAQVGYEQYF. The CDR3 bases are TGTGCCAGCGCCCAGGTGGGGTACGAGCAGTACTTC.

The gene calls are TRBV4-2 and TRBJ1-2, with a weak D call TRBD1 (6 bases). Germline V gene data show CDR1 as LGHNA and CDR2 as YNFKEQ. Trimming took off 1 base at V and 6 bases at J, with 24 bases between the two ends. The CDR3 consists of 18 residues. For the CDR3, the DNA is TGTGCCAGCAGCCAAGTACGGGGGGCGAGCATGTTAACGGATGGCTACACCTTC. Translating it yields CASSQVRGASMLTDGYTF.

The V call is TRBV7-6, the J call TRBJ2-7; possibly TRBD1 or TRBD2 for D (5 bases each). The CDR3 has 13 amino acids. Germline values: CDR1 SGHVS, CDR2 FNYEAQ. Trimming left V 0 bases short and J 7 bases short, with 10 bases between. The CDR3 is CASSLAEGNEQYF. The CDR3 bases are TGTGCCAGCAGCTTAGCTGAGGGGAATGAGCAGTACTTC.

This clonotype was recorded a few times. V and J are TRBV6-2 or TRBV6-3 and TRBJ1-2, with 9 bases identical to TRBD1. The CDR3 has 13 amino acids. Germline V gene data show CDR1 as MNHEY and CDR2 as SVGEGT. After removal of 5 bases from V and 7 bases from J, the junction contained 5 bases not matched to a gene. CDR3 amino acids: CASSPGTGSGYTF. The DNA of the CDR3 is TGTGCCAGCAGTCCCGGGACAGGGTCTGGCTACACCTTC.

The chain is built from TRBV5-6 and TRBJ2-5; either TRBD1 or TRBD2 may fit D (5 bases each). V lost 8 bases, J lost 5 bases, and 16 bases lay in between. Germline CDR1 reads SGHDT; CDR2 reads YYEEEE. The CDR3 runs 13 residues. The CDR3 reads CARGPGLGETQYF. The CDR3, as DNA: TGTGCCAGGGGCCCGGGGCTTGGGGAGACCCAGTACTTC.

The chain has TRBV6-1 and TRBJ2-1; perhaps TRBD2 as D (6 bases). The ends were cut back, 5 bases at V and 4 bases at J, with 15 bases in the middle. This CDR3 is 15 amino acids long. Germline loops: CDR1 MNHNS, CDR2 SASEGT. CDR3 loop: CASSNPGLQYNEQFF. The CDR3 DNA is TGTGCCAGCAGTAATCCGGGACTCCAATACAATGAGCAGTTCTTC.

This chain uses TRBV6-5 with TRBJ2-1, with D tentatively TRBD1 or TRBD2 (6 bases each). Trimming pared 4 bases from V and 7 bases from J, leaving 14 bases between. The CDR3 loop spans 14 amino acids. The germline gives CDR1 MNHEY, CDR2 SVGAGI. CDR3 sequence: CASSLVEGGNEQFF. The CDR3 DNA follows: TGTGCCAGCAGTTTAGTTGAAGGGGGGAATGAGCAGTTCTTC.

This clonotype has only a few counts. The chain is built from TRBV6-5 and TRBJ2-7; 12 bases match TRBD2. Germline CDR1 and CDR2: MNHEY and SVGAGI. The CDR3 totals 16 residues. V lost 0 bases to trimming and J lost 4 bases; unmatched junction nucleotides: 4. The CDR3 reads CASSYSTSGSRYEQYF. The CDR3 DNA reads as TGTGCCAGCAGTTACTCGACTAGCGGGAGTAGGTACGAGCAGTACTTC.

V gene TRBV13 combines with J gene TRBJ1-4; no clear D. There are 19 residues in the CDR3. Trimming shortened V by 3 bases and J by 0 bases, and 20 bases separated the two germline ends. Germline values: CDR1 PRHDT, CDR2 FYEKMQ (reference sequence). CDR3 amino acids: CASSFRWSRRETTNEKLFF. DNA of the CDR3: TGTGCCAGCAGCTTTCGTTGGTCCCGACGCGAGACAACTAATGAAAAACTGTTTTTT.

V usage is TRBV10-3 and J usage is TRBJ2-1, with 7 positions matching TRBD2. The CDR3 consists of 16 residues. The germline gives CDR1 ENHRY, CDR2 SYGVKD. V was pared by 0 bases and J by 3 bases, with 5 bases of the junction left unmatched. The CDR3 here is CAISESTGGNYNEQFF. The CDR3 DNA is TGTGCCATCAGTGAGTCCACGGGAGGAAACTACAATGAGCAGTTCTTC.

This clonotype showed up just a few times. This chain connects TRBV6-1 to TRBJ2-7; 12 bases fit TRBD1. CDR3 size: 15 residues. V dropped 6 bases and J dropped 6; count of bases not matched to a gene: 9. The V gene's germline CDR1 is MNHNS and CDR2 SASEGT. The CDR3 region is CASSALGTGGGEQYF. The CDR3 DNA follows: TGTGCCAGCAGCGCCCTCGGGACAGGGGGCGGCGAGCAGTACTTC.

The chain carries TRBV19 and TRBJ2-1, with a weak D call TRBD1 (6 bases). The CDR3 totals 15 residues. Germline CDR1 and CDR2: LNHDA and SQIVND (reference sequence). Trimming took off 0 bases at V and 4 bases at J, with 10 bases between the two ends. The CDR3 protein is CASSIDRGVYNEQFF. Here the CDR3 DNA reads TGTGCCAGTAGTATAGACAGGGGCGTTTACAATGAGCAGTTCTTC.

The V and J genes are TRBV12-3 or TRBV12-4 and TRBJ2-2, with D possibly being TRBD1 (5 bases). Trimming removed 5 bases at V and 3 bases at J, with 13 bases between. CDR3 length: 15 amino acids. The CDR3 spells CASSGSWGHTGELFF. The CDR3, as DNA: TGTGCCAGCAGTGGGTCATGGGGCCACACCGGGGAGCTGTTTTTT.

This clonotype was detected many times. The J gene is TRBJ1-5, the V gene TRBV12-3 or TRBV12-4; 7 bases match TRBD1. CDR3 size: 13 residues. The ends lost 2 bases at V and 6 bases at J; junction bases unmatched: 1. Here the CDR3 DNA reads TGTGCCAGCAGTTTAACAGGGGCTCAGCCCCAGCATTTT. Amino acid sequence: CASSLTGAQPQHF.

There are a few counts of this clonotype. The chain combines TRBV7-9 with TRBJ1-1; 7 bases line up with TRBD1. Losses at the gene ends were 7 bases for V and 11 bases for J; bases not matched to a gene: 10. Germline CDR1 SEHNR, CDR2 FQNEAQ (reference sequence). The CDR3 is 12 residues long. The CDR3 region has the DNA TGTGCCAGCACCATGGACAGGTCACAGGCTTTCTTT. This translates into CASTMDRSQAFF.